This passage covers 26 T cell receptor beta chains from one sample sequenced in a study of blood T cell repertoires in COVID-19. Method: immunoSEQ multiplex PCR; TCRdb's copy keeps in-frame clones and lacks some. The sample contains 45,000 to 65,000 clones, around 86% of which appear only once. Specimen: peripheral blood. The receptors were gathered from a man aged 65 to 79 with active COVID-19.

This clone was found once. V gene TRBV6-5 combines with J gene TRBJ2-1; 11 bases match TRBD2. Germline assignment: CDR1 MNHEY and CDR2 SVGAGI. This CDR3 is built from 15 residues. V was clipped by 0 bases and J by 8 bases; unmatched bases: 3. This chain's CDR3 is CASSYSTSGDDEQFF. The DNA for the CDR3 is TGTGCCAGCAGTTACTCGACTAGCGGGGACGATGAGCAGTTCTTC.

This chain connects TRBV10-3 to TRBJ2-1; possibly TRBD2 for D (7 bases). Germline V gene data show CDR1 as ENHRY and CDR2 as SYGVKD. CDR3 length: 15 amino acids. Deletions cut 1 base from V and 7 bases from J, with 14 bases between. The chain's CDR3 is CAISELAGEGNEQFF. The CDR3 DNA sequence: TGTGCCATCAGTGAGTTGGCAGGGGAGGGAAATGAGCAGTTCTTC.

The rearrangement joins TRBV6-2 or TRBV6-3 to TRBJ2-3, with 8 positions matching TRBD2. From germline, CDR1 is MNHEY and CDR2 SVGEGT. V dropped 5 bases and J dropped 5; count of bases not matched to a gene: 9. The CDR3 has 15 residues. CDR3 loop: CASSTLKRGLDTQYF. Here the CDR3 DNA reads TGTGCCAGCAGTACCCTCAAGCGGGGGTTAGATACGCAGTATTTT.

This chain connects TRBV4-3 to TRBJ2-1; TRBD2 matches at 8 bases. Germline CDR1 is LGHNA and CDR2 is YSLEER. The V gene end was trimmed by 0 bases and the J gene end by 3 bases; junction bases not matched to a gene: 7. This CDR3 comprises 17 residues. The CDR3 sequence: CASSQDLAGGIYNEQFF. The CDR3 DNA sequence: TGCGCCAGCAGCCAAGATCTGGCGGGGGGAATCTACAATGAGCAGTTCTTC.

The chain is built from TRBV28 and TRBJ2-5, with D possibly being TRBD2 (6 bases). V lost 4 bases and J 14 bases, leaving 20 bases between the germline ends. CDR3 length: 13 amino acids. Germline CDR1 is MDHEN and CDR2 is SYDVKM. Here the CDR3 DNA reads TGTGCCAGCAGTTACGGGGGACCGGAGACCCCCTACTTC. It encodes CASSYGGPETPYF.

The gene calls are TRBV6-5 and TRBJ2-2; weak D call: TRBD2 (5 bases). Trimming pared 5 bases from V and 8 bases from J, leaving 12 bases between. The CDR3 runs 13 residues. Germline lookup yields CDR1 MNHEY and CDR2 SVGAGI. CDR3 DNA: TGTGCCAGCAGTCCCTCGGGATTTGGGGAGCTGTTTTTT. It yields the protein CASSPSGFGELFF.

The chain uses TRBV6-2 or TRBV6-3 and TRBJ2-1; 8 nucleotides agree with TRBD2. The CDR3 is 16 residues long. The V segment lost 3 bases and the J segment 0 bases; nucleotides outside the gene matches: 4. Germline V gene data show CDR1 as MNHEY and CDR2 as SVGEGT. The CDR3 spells CASSYFGGDSYNEQFF. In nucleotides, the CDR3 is TGTGCCAGCAGTTATTTCGGGGGGGACTCCTACAATGAGCAGTTCTTC.

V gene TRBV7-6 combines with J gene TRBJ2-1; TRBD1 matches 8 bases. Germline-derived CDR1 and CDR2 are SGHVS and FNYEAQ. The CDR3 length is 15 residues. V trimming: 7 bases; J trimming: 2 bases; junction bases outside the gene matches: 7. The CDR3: CASTQTGEAYNEQFF. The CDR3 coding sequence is TGTGCCAGCACCCAGACAGGGGAGGCCTACAATGAGCAGTTCTTC.

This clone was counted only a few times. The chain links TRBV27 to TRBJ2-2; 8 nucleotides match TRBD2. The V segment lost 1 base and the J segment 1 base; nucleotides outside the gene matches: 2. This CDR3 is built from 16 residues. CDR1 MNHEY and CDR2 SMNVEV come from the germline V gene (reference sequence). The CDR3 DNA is TGTGCCAGCAGTTTATTAGCGGGGTTGAACACCGGGGAGCTGTTTTTT. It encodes CASSLLAGLNTGELFF.

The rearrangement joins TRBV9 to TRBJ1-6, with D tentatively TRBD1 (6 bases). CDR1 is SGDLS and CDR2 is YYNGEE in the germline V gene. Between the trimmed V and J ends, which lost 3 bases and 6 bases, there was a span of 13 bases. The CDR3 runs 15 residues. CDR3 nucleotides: TGTGCCAGCAGCGGTGAGGGGGGGGGTAATTCACCCCTCCACTTT. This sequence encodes CASSGEGGGNSPLHF.

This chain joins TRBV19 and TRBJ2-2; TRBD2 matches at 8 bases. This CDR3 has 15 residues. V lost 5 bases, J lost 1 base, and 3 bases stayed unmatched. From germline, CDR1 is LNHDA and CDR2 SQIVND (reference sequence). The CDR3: CASSLGGVNTGELFF. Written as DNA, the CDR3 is TGTGCCAGTAGTCTCGGGGGGGTGAACACCGGGGAGCTGTTTTTT.

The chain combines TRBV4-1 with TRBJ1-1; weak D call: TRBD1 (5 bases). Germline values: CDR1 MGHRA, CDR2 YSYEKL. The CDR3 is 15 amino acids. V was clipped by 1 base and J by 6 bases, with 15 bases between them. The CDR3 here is CASSQVGHRGAEAFF. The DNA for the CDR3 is TGCGCCAGCAGCCAAGTGGGGCACCGGGGGGCTGAAGCTTTCTTT.

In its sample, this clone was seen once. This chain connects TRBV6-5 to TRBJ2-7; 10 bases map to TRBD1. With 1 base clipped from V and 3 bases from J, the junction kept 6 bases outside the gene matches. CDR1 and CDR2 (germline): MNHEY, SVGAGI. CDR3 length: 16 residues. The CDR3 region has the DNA TGTGCCAGCAGTTACTACCCGGGACAGGGGATCTACGAGCAGTACTTC. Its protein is CASSYYPGQGIYEQYF.

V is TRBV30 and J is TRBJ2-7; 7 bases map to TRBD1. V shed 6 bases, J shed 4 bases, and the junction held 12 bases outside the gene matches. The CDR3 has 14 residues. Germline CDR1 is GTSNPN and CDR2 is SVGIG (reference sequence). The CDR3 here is CACSVVTGLYEQYF. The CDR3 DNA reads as TGTGCCTGTTCAGTTGTGACAGGGTTGTACGAGCAGTACTTC.

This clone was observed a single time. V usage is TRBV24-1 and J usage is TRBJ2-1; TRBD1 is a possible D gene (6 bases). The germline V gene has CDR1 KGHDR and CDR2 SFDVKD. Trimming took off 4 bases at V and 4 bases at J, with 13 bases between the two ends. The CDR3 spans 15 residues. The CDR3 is CATSEPDRQYNEQFF. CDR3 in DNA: TGTGCCACCAGTGAACCTGACAGGCAGTACAATGAGCAGTTCTTC.

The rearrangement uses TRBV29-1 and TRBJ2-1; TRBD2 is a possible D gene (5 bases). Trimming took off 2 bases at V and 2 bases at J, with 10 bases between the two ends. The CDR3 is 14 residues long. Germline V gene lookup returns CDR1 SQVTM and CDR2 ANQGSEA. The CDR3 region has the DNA TGCAGCGTTGAAAGAGGGCTCGCCTACAATGAGCAGTTCTTC. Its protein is CSVERGLAYNEQFF.

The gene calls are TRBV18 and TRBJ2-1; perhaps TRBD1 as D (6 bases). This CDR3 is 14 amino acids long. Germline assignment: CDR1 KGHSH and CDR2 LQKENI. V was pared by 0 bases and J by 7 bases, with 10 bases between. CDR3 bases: TGTGCCAGCTCACCACCTGGACAGTTTAATGAGCAGTTCTTC. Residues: CASSPPGQFNEQFF.

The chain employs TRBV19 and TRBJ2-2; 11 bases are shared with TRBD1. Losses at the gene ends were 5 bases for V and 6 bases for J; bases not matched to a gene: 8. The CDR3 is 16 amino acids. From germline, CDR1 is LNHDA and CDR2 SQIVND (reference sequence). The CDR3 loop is CASSPLDRGRSGELFF. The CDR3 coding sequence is TGTGCCAGTAGTCCCTTGGACAGGGGGCGATCCGGGGAGCTGTTTTTT.

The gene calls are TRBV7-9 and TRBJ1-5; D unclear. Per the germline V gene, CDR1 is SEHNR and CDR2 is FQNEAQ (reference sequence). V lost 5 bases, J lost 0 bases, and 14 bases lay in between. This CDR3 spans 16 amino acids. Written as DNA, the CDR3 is TGTGCCAGCAGCCCGAACGGGTTAGTTAGCAATCAGCCCCAGCATTTT. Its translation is CASSPNGLVSNQPQHF.

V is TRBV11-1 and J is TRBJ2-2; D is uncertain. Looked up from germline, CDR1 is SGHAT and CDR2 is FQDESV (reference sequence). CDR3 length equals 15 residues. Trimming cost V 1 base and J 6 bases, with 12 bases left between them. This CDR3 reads CASSLDGPPAGELFF. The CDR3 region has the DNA TGTGCCAGCAGCTTAGATGGGCCCCCGGCCGGGGAGCTGTTTTTT.

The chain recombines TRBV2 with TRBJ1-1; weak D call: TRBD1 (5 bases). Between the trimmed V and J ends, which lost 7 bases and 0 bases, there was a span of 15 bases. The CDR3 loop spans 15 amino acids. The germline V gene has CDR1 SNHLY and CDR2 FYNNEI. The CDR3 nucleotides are TGTGCCAGCACCGAAGGCCAGGGAATGAACACTGAAGCTTTCTTT. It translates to CASTEGQGMNTEAFF.

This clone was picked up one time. The CDR3 reads CASSESRVDYGYTF. The CDR3 DNA sequence: TGCGCCAGCAGTGAGTCTCGGGTTGACTATGGCTACACCTTC. This chain connects TRBV10-2 to TRBJ1-2; D call uncertain. The V gene's germline CDR1 is WSHSY and CDR2 SAAADI. This CDR3 is 14 amino acids long. The V gene lost 0 bases and the J gene lost 3 bases, with 8 bases spanning the gap.

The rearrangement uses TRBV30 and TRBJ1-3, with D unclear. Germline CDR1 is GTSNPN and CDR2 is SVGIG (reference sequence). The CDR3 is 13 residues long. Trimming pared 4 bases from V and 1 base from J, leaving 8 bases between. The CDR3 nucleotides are TGTGCCTGGACACCGGTTTCTGGAAACACCATATATTTT. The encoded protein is CAWTPVSGNTIYF.

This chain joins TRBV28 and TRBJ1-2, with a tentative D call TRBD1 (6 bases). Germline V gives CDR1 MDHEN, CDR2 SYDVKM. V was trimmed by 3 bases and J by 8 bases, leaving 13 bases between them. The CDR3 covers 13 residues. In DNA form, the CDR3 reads TGTGCCAGCAGTTTGGACAGAGCAGGAGGCTACACCTTC. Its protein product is CASSLDRAGGYTF.

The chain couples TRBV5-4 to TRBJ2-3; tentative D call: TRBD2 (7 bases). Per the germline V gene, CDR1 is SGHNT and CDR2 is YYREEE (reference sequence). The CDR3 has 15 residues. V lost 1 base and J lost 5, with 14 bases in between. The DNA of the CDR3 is TGTGCCAGCAGCTTGTCTGGGGGCGGGAGAGATACGCAGTATTTT. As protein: CASSLSGGGRDTQYF. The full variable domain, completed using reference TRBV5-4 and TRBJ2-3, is ETGVTQSPTHLIKTRGQQVTLRCSSQSGHNTVSWYQQALGQGPQFIFQYYREEENGRGNFPPRFSGLQFPNYSSELNVNALELDDSALYLCASSLSGGGRDTQYFGPGTRLTVL.

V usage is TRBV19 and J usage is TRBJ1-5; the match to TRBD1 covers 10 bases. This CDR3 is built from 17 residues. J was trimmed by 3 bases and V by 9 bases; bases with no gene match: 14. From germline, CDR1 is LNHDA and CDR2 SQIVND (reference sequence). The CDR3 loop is CASLPFGGQGFNQPQHF. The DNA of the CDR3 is TGTGCCAGCCTACCCTTCGGGGGACAGGGGTTCAATCAGCCCCAGCATTTT.